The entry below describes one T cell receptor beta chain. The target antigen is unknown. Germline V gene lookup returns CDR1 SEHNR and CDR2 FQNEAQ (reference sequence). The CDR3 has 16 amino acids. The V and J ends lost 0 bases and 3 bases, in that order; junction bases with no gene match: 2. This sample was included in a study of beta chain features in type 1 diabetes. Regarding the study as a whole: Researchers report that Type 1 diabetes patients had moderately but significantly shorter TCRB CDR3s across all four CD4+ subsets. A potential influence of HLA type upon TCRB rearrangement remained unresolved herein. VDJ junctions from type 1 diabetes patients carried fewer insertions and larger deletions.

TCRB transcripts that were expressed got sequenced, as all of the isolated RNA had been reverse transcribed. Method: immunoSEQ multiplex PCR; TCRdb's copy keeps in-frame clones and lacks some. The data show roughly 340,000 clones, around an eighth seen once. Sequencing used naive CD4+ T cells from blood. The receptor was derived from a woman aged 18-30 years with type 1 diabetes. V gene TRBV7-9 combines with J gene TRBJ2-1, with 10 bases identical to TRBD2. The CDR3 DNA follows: TGTGCCAGCAGCTTAGCTAGCGGGGGGATCTACAATGAGCAGTTCTTC. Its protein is CASSLASGGIYNEQFF.